The 10 T cell receptor beta chains given below trace back to one sample, sequenced in a study of T-cell reconstitution after alpha-beta-depleted transplantation in children. Preparation of the TCRbeta library was carried out with unique molecular identifiers. TCRdb re-called the PCR reads through MiXCR, storing one row per CDR3 protein. The top ten clones hold over 6% of a sample with 250,000 to 300,000 distinct CDR3 sequences, 10% of them seen once. Sample: PBMCs, taken before TCRalphabeta/CD19-depleted stem cell transplant. The origin of the receptors is a boy less than two years old with acute myeloid leukemia, due to receive a stem cell transplant.

This clonotype was detected a few times. The chain employs TRBV20-1 and TRBJ2-7, with TRBD2 identical over 13 bases. Germline assignment: CDR1 DFQATT and CDR2 SNEGSKA (reference sequence). V dropped 8 bases and J dropped 3; count of bases not matched to a gene: 4. There are 13 residues in the CDR3. Here the CDR3 DNA reads TGCAGTATGCGGACTAGCGGGAGCTACGAGCAGTACTTC. Its translation: CSMRTSGSYEQYF.

At least ten counts were recorded for this clonotype. The rearrangement joins TRBV20-1 to TRBJ1-4; D not resolved. The germline CDR1 and CDR2 sequences are DFQATT and SNEGSKA (reference sequence). The CDR3 sequence is 11 residues long. V shed 6 bases and J shed 8 bases, with 10 bases lying between them. The DNA of the CDR3 is TGCAGTGCCCTCCTAACCGAAAAACTGTTTTTT. Protein sequence: CSALLTEKLFF.

This clonotype was found once. A much larger clone is a single base away; this may be a read error. The chain employs TRBV20-1 and TRBJ1-3, with 9 bases lining up with TRBD1. Germline V gene data show CDR1 as DFQATT and CDR2 as SNEGSKA (reference sequence). V shed 1 base and J 3 bases; nucleotides not matched to a gene: 4. The CDR3 is 15 residues long. CDR3 residues: CSARGDRVYGNTIYF. The CDR3 region has the DNA TGCAGTGCTAGAGGGGACAGGGTCTATGGAAACACCATATATTTT.

This clonotype was seen repeatedly, ten times or more. V is TRBV5-1 and J is TRBJ1-2, with TRBD1 matching over 8 bases. This CDR3 has 14 amino acids. V lost 0 bases and J lost 8; bases outside the gene matches: 6. Germline V gene sequence: CDR1 SGHRS, CDR2 YFSETQ. The CDR3 bases are TGCGCCAGCAGCTTGGGGTCAGGGGGCAGCGGCTACACCTTC. Protein product: CASSLGSGGSGYTF.

There are many counts of this clonotype. The chain is built from TRBV12-3 or TRBV12-4 and TRBJ2-5; 16 nucleotides agree with TRBD2. Unmatched junction bases numbered 3, after V lost 4 bases and J lost 4 bases. The CDR3 covers 16 residues. As DNA, the CDR3 is TGTGCCAGCAGTTGGGGACTAGCGGGGGGGCCAGAGACCCAGTACTTC. Protein sequence: CASSWGLAGGPETQYF.

The chain employs TRBV4-1 and TRBJ2-4; no clear D. The V gene's germline CDR1 is MGHRA and CDR2 YSYEKL. Trimming took 1 base from V and 8 from J, leaving 15 bases between them. This CDR3 is built from 15 residues. The CDR3 bases are TGCGCCAGCAGCCAAGGGGTATCACCGACGGACATTCAGTACTTC. It translates to CASSQGVSPTDIQYF.

This clonotype was seen repeatedly, ten times or more. The chain has TRBV6-1 and TRBJ1-2, with D uncertain. With 5 bases removed from V and 0 bases from J, the gap between germline ends came to 10 bases. CDR1 MNHNS and CDR2 SASEGT come from the germline V gene. The CDR3 extends over 14 amino acids. CDR3 amino acids: CASSMGGTNYGYTF. For the CDR3, the DNA is TGTGCCAGCAGTATGGGAGGGACTAACTATGGCTACACCTTC.

At least ten counts were recorded for this clonotype. This sequence joins TRBV5-1 and TRBJ1-1; D call uncertain. In germline, CDR1 is SGHRS, CDR2 YFSETQ. CDR3 length: 12 amino acids. The ends were cut back, 3 bases at V and 5 bases at J, with 8 bases in the middle. The CDR3 spells CASSWWGTEAFF. CDR3 nucleotides: TGCGCCAGCAGCTGGTGGGGAACTGAAGCTTTCTTT.

The sample holds many counts of this clonotype. The CDR3 spells CSGDRGLTDTQYF. The CDR3, as DNA: TGCAGCGGGGACAGGGGCCTCACAGATACGCAGTATTTT. This chain uses TRBV29-1 with TRBJ2-3; 10 bases are a match to TRBD1. This CDR3 contains 13 residues. V trimming: 7 bases; J trimming: 2 bases; junction bases outside the gene matches: 3. Germline assignment: CDR1 SQVTM and CDR2 ANQGSEA.

The CDR3 nucleotides read TGCGCCAGCAGCCAAGATCTTGTTACGGGGCGGCCACACGCCAGGGAGACCCAGTACTTC. Its protein product is CASSQDLVTGRPHARETQYF. J is TRBJ2-5 and V is TRBV4-3; D possibly matches TRBD1 or TRBD2 (5 bases each). Germline V lookup: CDR1 LGHNA, CDR2 YSLEER. Between the trimmed V and J ends, which lost 0 bases and 5 bases, there was a span of 28 bases. The CDR3 length is 20 residues.